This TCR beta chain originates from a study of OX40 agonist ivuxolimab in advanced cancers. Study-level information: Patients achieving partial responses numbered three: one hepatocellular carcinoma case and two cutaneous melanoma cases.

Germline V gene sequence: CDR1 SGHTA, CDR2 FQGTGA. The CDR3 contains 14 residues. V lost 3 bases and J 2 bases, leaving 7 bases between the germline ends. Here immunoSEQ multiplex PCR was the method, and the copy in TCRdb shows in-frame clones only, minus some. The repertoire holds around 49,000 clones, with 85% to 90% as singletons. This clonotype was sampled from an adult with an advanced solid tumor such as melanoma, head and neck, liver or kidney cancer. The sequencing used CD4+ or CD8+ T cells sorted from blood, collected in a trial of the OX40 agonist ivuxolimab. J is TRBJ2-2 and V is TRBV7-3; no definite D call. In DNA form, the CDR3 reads TGTGCCAGCAGCTTTTCCACTAACACCGGGGAGCTGTTTTTT. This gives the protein CASSFSTNTGELFF.